The sequence of this TCR beta chain was determined in a study of monozygotic twins with cystic fibrosis. With respect to this clone: The antigen remains undetermined.

Study observations and caveats: In this small cohort, shared CDR3 numbers showed no association with age, concordance or disease severity. Clonality was generally low (median roughly 0.009), higher in the most severe patients.

The data were produced by immunoSEQ multiplex PCR, yet TCRdb's version contains in-frame clones alone and is incomplete. The sample yields around 29,000 clones, just under 85% seen once. V was trimmed by 5 bases and J by 7 bases, leaving 24 bases between them. Germline-derived CDR1 and CDR2 are SGHTA and FQGNSA. This CDR3 is built from 17 residues. V and J are TRBV7-2 and TRBJ2-1, with a possible D match to TRBD2 (5 bases). The TCR originated in a girl aged 2 to 9 with cystic fibrosis. The sequenced sample was blood. Written as DNA, the CDR3 is TGTGCCAGCAGCCCCCGAAGACTCGTCGGGTGGAGGAATGAGCAGTTCTTC. It yields the protein CASSPRRLVGWRNEQFF.